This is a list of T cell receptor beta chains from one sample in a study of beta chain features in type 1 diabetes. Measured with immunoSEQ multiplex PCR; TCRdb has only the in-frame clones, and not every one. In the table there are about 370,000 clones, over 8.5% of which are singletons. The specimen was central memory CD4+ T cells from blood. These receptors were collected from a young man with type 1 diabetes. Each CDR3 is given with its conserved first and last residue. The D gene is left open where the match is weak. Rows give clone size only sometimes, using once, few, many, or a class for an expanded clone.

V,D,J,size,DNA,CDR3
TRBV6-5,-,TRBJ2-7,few,TGTGCCAGCGTTCGGAGTCAGTTCCTCTACGAGCAGTACTTC,CASVRSQFLYEQYF
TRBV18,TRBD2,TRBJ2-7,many,TGTGCCAGCTCACCAACGGGACTAGCGGACGAGCAGTACTTC,CASSPTGLADEQYF
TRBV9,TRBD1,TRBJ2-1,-,TGTGCCAGCCATCCCGGACAGGGGGCGTCCAATGAGCAGTTCTTC,CASHPGQGASNEQFF
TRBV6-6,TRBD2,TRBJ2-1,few,TGTGCCAGCAGCCCAACTGGGACTAACTCCTACAATGAGCAGTTCTTC,CASSPTGTNSYNEQFF
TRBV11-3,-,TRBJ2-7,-,TGTGCCAGCAGCTTAGTCAGCTACTACGAGCAGTACTTC,CASSLVSYYEQYF
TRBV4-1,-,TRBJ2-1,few,TGCGCCAGCAGCCAAGACCGAGTTAAGCGGTTCTTC,CASSQDRVKRFF
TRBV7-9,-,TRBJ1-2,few,TGTGCCAGCAGCTTAGGTGTTGGGGGGCTCGAGGGCTACACCTTC,CASSLGVGGLEGYTF
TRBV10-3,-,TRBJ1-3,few,TGTGCCATCAATTCGAGGGGAGACTCTGGAAACACCATATATTTT,CAINSRGDSGNTIYF
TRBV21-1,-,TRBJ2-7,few,TGTGCCAGCAGCAAAGCGAACCCTGGGGACACCTCCTACGAGCAGTACTTC,CASSKANPGDTSYEQYF
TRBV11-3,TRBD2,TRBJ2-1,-,TGTGCCAGCAGCTTTGAGCGGGAGGGCCTTCTGCAGTTCTTC,CASSFEREGLLQFF
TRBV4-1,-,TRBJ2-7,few,TGCGCCAGCAGCGCCCAGAGGGGGAAGTACGAGCAGTACTTC,CASSAQRGKYEQYF
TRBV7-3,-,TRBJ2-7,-,TGTGCCAGCAGCCCAAGTGGCAGCACCTACGAGCAGTACTTC,CASSPSGSTYEQYF
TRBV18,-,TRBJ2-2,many,TGTGCCAGCTCACCGCCTTTGGGGACCACCGGGGAGCTGTTTTTT,CASSPPLGTTGELFF
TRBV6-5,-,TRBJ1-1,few,TGTGCCAGCAGTTCCGTTGGCAGCGGAAAAACTGAAGCTTTCTTT,CASSSVGSGKTEAFF
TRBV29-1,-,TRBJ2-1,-,TGCAGCGTTGAACCCTTGGGTAAAGGGAGCTCCTACAATGAGCAGTTCTTC,CSVEPLGKGSSYNEQFF
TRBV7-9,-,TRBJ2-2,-,TGTGCCAGCAGCTCGGACGGCACCGGGGAGCTGTTTTTT,CASSSDGTGELFF
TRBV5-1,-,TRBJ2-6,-,TGCGCCAGCAGCTTGGGGAATGGGGCCAACGTCCTGACTTTC,CASSLGNGANVLTF
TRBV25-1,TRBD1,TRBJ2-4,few,TGTGCCAGCAGCGAACAGGGGGCCGGGGCCAAAAACATTCAGTACTTC,CASSEQGAGAKNIQYF
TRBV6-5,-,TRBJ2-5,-,TGTGCCAGCAGTTACTCGACCCCCGGGGAGACCCAGTACTTC,CASSYSTPGETQYF
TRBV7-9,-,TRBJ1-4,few,TGTGCCAGCAGCCCCGGACAGCAAAATGAAAAACTGTTTTTT,CASSPGQQNEKLFF
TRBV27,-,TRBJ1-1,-,TGTGCCAGCAGTTTAAGCCAGGGCGGTGGTAGGACTGAAGCTTTCTTT,CASSLSQGGGRTEAFF
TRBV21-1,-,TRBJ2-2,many,TGTGCCCGATCGGAGGCCGGGGAGCTGTTTTTT,CARSEAGELFF
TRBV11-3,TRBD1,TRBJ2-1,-,TGTGCCAGCAGCTTCCTCGGGACAGGGATTTACAATGAGCAGTTCTTC,CASSFLGTGIYNEQFF
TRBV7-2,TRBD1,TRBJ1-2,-,TGTGCCAGCAGCTTACTCGGACAGGGGAGTTATGGCTACACCTTC,CASSLLGQGSYGYTF
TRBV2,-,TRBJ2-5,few,TGTGCCAGCAATAGAAATAATCAAGAGACCCAGTACTTC,CASNRNNQETQYF
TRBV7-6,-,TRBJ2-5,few,TGTGCCAGCAGCTTTCAGGGGGGAACCTTGCAAGAGACCCAGTACTTC,CASSFQGGTLQETQYF
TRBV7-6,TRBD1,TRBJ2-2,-,TGTGCCAGCAGCTTCACGGACAGGGGGAACACCGGGGAGCTGTTTTTT,CASSFTDRGNTGELFF
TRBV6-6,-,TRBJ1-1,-,TGTGCCAGCAGTTACTCGACGGACACTGAAGCTTTCTTT,CASSYSTDTEAFF
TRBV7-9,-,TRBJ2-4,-,TGTGCCAGCAGCTTGAGTGAGAGAAACATTCAGTACTTC,CASSLSERNIQYF
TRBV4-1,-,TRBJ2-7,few,TGCGCCAGCAGCCAAGTAGGGACAGCGGGTTACTCCTACGAGCAGTACTTC,CASSQVGTAGYSYEQYF
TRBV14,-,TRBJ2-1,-,TGTGCCAGCAGCCAAGATCGGTGGGGCGATGAGCAGTTCTTC,CASSQDRWGDEQFF
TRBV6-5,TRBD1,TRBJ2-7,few,TGTGCCAGCAGTGCGTACAGGGGTAACGAGCAGTACTTC,CASSAYRGNEQYF
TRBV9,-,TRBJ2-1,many,TGTGCCAGCAGCGTAAGTAGTTCCTACAATGAGCAGTTCTTC,CASSVSSSYNEQFF
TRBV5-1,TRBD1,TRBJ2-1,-,TGCGCCAGCAGCAAAACAGGGGATTACAATGAGCAGTTCTTC,CASSKTGDYNEQFF
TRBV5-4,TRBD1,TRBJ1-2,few,TGTGCCAGCAGCAAACAGGGGGTAGAAAGCTATGGCTACACCTTC,CASSKQGVESYGYTF
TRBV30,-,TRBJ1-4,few,TGTGCCTGGAGTGTTTGGGGGTATGAAAAACTGTTTTTT,CAWSVWGYEKLFF
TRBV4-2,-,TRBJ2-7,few,TGTGCCAGCAGCCAAGAGGACAGCTCCTACGAGCAGTACTTC,CASSQEDSSYEQYF
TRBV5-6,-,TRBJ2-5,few,TGTGCCAGCACCATTTGGAACCAGGGGTTTGAGACCCAGTACTTC,CASTIWNQGFETQYF
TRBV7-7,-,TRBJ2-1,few,TGTGCCAGCAGCTTAGTTGGCGGTACCTCGAATGAGCAGTTCTTC,CASSLVGGTSNEQFF
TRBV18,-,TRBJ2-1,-,TGTGCCAGCTCACCTACGGGGGTTGATAACAATGAGCAGTTCTTC,CASSPTGVDNNEQFF
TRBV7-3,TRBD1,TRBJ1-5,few,TGTGCCAGCAGCTTAGTTTCCGGGACAGGGTTTCAGCCCCAGCATTTT,CASSLVSGTGFQPQHF
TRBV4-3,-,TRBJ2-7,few,TGCGCCAGCAGCCAAGTAGGCAGATCAACCTACGAGCAGTACTTC,CASSQVGRSTYEQYF
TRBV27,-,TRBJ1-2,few,TGTGCCAGCAGTTTAAGGTCGGCGGCTAACTATGGCTACACCTTC,CASSLRSAANYGYTF
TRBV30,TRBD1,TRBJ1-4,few,TGTGCCTGGAGTGTTCTTGAGGGGGCAAAACTGTTTTTT,CAWSVLEGAKLFF
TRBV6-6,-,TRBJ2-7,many,TGTGCCAGCAGTTACTCACCAGGGTCCTACGAGCAGTACTTC,CASSYSPGSYEQYF
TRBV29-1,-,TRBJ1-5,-,TGCAGCGTTGTAGAGGGGAACAATCAGCCCCAGCATTTT,CSVVEGNNQPQHF
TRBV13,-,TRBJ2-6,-,TGTGCCAGCAGCTATTGGGGGCGTCGAGACTCTGGGGCCAACGTCCTGACTTTC,CASSYWGRRDSGANVLTF
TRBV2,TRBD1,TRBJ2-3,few,TGTGCCAGCAGTGAGGGACAGGGAGGGGTCCCAGATACGCAGTATTTT,CASSEGQGGVPDTQYF